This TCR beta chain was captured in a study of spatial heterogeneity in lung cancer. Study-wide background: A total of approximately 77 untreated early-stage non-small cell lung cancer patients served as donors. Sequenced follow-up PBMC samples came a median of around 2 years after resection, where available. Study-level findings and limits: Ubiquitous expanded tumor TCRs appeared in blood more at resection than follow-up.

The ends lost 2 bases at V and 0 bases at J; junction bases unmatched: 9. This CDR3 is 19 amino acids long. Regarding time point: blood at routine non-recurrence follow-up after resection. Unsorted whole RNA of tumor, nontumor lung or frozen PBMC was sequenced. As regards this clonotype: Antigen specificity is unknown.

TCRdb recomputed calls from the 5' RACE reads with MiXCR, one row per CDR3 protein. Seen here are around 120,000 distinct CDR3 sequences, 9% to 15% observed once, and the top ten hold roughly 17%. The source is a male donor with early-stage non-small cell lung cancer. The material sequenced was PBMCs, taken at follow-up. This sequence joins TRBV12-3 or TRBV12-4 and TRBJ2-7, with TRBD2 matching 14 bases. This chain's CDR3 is CASSLSGLAGGLSSYEQYF. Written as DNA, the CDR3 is TGTGCCAGCAGTTTATCCGGACTAGCGGGGGGCCTTAGCTCCTACGAGCAGTACTTC.